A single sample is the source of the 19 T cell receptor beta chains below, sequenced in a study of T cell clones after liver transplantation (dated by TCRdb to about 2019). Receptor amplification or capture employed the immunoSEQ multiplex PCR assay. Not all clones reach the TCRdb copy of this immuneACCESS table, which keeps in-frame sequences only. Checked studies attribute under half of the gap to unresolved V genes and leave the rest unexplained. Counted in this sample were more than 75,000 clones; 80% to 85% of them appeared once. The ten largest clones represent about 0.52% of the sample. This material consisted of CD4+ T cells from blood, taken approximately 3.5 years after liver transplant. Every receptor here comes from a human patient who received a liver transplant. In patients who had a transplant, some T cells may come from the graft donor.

The CDR3 DNA reads as TGTGCCAGCAGCCTTGGGACAGGGGGCGCGGCTAATGAAAAACTGTTTTTT. Translating it yields CASSLGTGGAANEKLFF. The rearrangement uses TRBV9 and TRBJ1-4; 12 bases fit TRBD1. Germline trimming cut 4 bases from V and 3 bases from J; bases unmatched to any gene: 7. Germline V gene data show CDR1 as SGDLS and CDR2 as YYNGEE. The CDR3 has 17 amino acids.

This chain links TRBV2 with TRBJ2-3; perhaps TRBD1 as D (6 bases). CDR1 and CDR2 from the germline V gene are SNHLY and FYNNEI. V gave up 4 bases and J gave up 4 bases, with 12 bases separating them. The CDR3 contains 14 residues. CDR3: CASSVVRGADTQYF. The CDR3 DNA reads TGTGCCAGCAGTGTCGTCAGGGGCGCAGATACGCAGTATTTT.

The chain's CDR3 is CASSRQPNRGAFF. The CDR3 DNA sequence: TGTGCCAGCAGCCGCCAACCTAACAGGGGGGCTTTCTTT. V gene TRBV14 combines with J gene TRBJ1-1; TRBD1 matches at 8 bases. The CDR3 sequence is 13 residues long. The germline CDR1 and CDR2 sequences are SGHDN and FVKESK. With 4 bases clipped from V and 11 bases from J, the junction kept 9 bases outside the gene matches.

CDR3 in DNA: TGTGCCAGCAGCCCCTTTTGGGGGAACACTGAAGCTTTCTTT. This codes for CASSPFWGNTEAFF. The chain is built from TRBV28 and TRBJ1-1; D is unclear. This CDR3 is 14 amino acids long. Germline CDR1 is MDHEN and CDR2 is SYDVKM. Trimming pared 6 bases from V and 1 base from J, leaving 12 bases between. Filled out from reference TRBV28 and TRBJ1-1, the complete variable domain reads DVKVTQSSRYLVKRTGEKVFLECVQDMDHENMFWYRQDPGLGLRLIYFSYDVKMKEKGDIPEGYSVSREKKERFSLILESASTNQTSMYLCASSPFWGNTEAFFGQGTRLTVV.

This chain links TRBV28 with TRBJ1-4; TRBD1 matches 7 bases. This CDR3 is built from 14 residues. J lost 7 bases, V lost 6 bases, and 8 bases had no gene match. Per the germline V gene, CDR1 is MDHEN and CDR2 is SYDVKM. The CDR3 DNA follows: TGTGCCAGCAGCCCGGGACAGTCAGGTGAAAAACTGTTTTTT. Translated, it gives CASSPGQSGEKLFF.

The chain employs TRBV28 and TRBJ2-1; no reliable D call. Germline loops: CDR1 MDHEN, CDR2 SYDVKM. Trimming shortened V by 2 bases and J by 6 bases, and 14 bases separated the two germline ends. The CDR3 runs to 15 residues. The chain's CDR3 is CASSLRYHPRNEQFF. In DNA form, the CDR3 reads TGTGCCAGCAGTTTACGGTATCACCCTCGCAATGAGCAGTTCTTC.

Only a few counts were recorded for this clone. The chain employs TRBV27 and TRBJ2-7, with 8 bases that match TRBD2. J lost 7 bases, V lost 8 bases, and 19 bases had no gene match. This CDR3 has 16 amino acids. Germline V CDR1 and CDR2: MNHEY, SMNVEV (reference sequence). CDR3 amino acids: CASFKGGGAGVGEQYF. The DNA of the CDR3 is TGTGCCAGCTTCAAGGGGGGGGGAGCGGGAGTGGGAGAGCAGTACTTC.

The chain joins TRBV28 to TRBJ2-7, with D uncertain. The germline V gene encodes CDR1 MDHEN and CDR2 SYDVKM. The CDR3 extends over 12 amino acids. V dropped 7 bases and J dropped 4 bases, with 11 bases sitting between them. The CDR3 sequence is CASTSSRYEQYF. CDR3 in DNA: TGTGCCAGCACCTCAAGCAGGTACGAGCAGTACTTC.

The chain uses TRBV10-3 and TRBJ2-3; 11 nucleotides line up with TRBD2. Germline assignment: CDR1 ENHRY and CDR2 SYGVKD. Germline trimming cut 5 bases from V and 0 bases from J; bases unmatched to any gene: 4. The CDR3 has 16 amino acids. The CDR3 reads CAISKGLAVSTDTQYF. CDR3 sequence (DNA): TGTGCCATCAGTAAGGGACTAGCGGTTAGCACAGATACGCAGTATTTT.

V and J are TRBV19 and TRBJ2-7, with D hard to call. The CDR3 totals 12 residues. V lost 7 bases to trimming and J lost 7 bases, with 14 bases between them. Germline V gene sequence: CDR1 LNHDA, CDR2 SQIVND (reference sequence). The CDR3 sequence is CASNTGLGEQYF. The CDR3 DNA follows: TGTGCCAGTAATACGGGCTTGGGGGAGCAGTACTTC. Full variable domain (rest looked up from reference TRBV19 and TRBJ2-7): DGGITQSPKYLFRKEGQNVTLSCEQNLNHDAMYWYRQDPGQGLRLIYYSQIVNDFQKGDIAEGYSVSREKKESFPLTVTSAQKNPTAFYLCASNTGLGEQYFGPGTRLTVT.

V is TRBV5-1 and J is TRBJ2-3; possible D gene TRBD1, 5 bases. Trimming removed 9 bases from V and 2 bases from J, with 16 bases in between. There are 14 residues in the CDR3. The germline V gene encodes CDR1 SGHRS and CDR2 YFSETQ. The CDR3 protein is CATSQVPDTDTQYF. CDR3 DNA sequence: TGCGCCACCTCACAGGTCCCCGACACAGATACGCAGTATTTT.

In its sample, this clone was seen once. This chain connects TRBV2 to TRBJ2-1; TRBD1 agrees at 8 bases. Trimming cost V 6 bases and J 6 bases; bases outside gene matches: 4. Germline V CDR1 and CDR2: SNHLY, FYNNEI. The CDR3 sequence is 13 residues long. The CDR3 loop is CASSGGQGNEQFF. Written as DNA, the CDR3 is TGTGCCAGCAGCGGAGGACAGGGCAATGAGCAGTTCTTC.

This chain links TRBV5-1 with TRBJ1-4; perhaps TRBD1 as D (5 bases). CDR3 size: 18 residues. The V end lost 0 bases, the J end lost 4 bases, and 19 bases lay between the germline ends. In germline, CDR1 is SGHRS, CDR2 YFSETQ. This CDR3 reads CASSLDVYRGAGNEKLFF. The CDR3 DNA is TGCGCCAGCAGCTTGGACGTCTATAGGGGCGCGGGTAATGAAAAACTGTTTTTT. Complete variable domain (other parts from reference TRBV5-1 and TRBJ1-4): KAGVTQTPRYLIKTRGQQVTLSCSPISGHRSVSWYQQTPGQGLQFLFEYFSETQRNKGNFPGRFSGRQFSNSRSEMNVSTLELGDSALYLCASSLDVYRGAGNEKLFFGSGTQLSVL.

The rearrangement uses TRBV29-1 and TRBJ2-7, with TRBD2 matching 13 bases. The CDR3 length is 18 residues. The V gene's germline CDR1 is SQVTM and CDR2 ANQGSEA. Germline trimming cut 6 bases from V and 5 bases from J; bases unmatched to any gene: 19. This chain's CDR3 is CSVSETSGRAHAPNEQYF. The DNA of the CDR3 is TGCAGCGTCTCAGAAACTAGCGGGAGGGCTCACGCCCCTAACGAGCAGTACTTC.

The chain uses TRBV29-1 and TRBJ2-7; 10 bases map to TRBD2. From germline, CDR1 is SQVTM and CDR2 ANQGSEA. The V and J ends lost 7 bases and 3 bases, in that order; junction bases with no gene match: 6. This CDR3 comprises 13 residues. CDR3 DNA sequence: TGCAGCGCCGCCTGGACTAGCGGCTACGAGCAGTACTTC. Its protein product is CSAAWTSGYEQYF.

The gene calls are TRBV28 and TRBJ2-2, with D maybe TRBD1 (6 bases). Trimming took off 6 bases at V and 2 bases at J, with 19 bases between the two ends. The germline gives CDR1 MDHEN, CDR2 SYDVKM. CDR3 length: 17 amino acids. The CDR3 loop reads CASSLRQASINTGELFF. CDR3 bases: TGTGCCAGCAGCCTTAGACAGGCCTCTATCAACACCGGGGAGCTGTTTTTT.

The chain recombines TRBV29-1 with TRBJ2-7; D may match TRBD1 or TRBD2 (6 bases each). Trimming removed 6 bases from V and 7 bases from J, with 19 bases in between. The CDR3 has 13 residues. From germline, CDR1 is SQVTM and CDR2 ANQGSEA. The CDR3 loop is CSVGAGGPDEQYF. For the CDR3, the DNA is TGCAGCGTGGGGGCAGGAGGGCCGGATGAGCAGTACTTC.

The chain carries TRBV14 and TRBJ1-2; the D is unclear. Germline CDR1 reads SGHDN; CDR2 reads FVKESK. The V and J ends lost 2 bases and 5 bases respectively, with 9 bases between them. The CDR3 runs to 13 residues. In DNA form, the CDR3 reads TGTGCCAGCAGCCAATCTTCGGGTTATGGCTACACCTTC. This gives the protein CASSQSSGYGYTF.

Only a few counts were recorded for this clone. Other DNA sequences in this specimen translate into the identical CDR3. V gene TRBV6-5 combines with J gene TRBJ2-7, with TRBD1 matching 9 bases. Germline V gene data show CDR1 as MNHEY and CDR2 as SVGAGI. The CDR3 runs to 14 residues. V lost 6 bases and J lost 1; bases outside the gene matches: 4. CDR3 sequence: CASRRTGDSYEQYF. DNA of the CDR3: TGTGCCAGCAGGAGGACAGGGGATTCCTACGAGCAGTACTTC.